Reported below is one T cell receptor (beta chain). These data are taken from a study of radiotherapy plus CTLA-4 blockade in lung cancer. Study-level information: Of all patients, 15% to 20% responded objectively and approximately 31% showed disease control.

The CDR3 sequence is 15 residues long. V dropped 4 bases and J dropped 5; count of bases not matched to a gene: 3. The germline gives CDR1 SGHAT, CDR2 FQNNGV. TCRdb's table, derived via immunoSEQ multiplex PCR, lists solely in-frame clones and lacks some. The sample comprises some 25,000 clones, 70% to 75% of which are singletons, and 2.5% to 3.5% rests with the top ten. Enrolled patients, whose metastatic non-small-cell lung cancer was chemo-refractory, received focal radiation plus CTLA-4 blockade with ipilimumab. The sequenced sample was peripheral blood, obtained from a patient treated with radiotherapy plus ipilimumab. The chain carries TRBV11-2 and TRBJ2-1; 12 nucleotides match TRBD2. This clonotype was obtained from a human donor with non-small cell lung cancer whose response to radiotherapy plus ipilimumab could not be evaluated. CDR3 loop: CASSWTSGINNEQFF. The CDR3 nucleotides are TGTGCCAGCAGCTGGACTAGCGGGATAAACAATGAGCAGTTCTTC.